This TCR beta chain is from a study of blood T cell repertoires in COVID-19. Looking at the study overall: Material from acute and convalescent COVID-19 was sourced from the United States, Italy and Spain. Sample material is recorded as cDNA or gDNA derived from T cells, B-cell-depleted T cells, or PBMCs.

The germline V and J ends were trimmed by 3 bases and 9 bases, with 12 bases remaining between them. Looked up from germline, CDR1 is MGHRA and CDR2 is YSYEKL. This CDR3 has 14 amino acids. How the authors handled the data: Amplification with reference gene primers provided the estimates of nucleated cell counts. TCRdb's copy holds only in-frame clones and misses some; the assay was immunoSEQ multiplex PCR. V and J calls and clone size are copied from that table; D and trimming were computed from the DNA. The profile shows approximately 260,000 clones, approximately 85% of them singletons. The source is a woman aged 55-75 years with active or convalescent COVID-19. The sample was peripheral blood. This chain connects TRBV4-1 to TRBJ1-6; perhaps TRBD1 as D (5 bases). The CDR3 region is CASSHPQGGSPLHF. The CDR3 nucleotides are TGCGCCAGCAGCCATCCGCAGGGTGGTTCACCCCTCCACTTT.